Sequencing of this T cell receptor beta chain was carried out in a study of OX40 agonist ivuxolimab in advanced cancers. Study at large: Patients undergoing dose escalation presented with hepatocellular carcinoma, melanoma, renal cell or head and neck cancer. General observations from the study: Patients with a partial response at 0.1-3.0 mg/kg had among the lowest clonal expansion.

Sampling of blood occurred at baseline, cycle 4 day 1, and cycle 7 day 1. To note about this clone: Its antigen is not known.

The repertoire was sequenced with immunoSEQ multiplex PCR; TCRdb's copy has only in-frame clones and lacks some. Seen here are 91,000 or so clones, just over 85% observed once, and the top ten hold roughly 2.1%. This specimen consisted of CD4+ or CD8+ T cells sorted from blood, obtained in a trial of the OX40 agonist ivuxolimab. The receptor comes from an adult with an advanced solid tumor such as melanoma, head and neck, liver or kidney cancer.

The CDR3 reads CASGLVIGECEQFF. CDR3 in DNA: TGTGCTAGTGGTTTGGTAATAGGGGAGTGTGAGCAGTTCTTC. This chain connects TRBV12-5 to TRBJ2-1, with D perhaps assigned TRBD1 or TRBD2 (5 bases each). Germline V gene lookup returns CDR1 LGHNT and CDR2 FRNRAP. This CDR3 contains 14 residues. Between the trimmed V and J ends, which lost 0 bases and 9 bases, there was a span of 12 bases.